This is a list of T cell receptor beta chains from one sample in a study of blood T cell repertoires in COVID-19. TCRdb keeps only in-frame clones here, not all; method: immunoSEQ multiplex PCR. The sample lists approximately 67,000 clones; 87% were seen once. Sequencing was carried out using peripheral blood. Source of these receptors: a man in his forties or fifties with active COVID-19. Each CDR3 is given with its conserved first and last residue.

j_gene,v_gene,CDR3aa
TRBJ1-2,TRBV19,CASSTTGIPAYGYTF
TRBJ2-1,TRBV28,CASSLWLVGASYNEQFF
TRBJ2-5,TRBV2,CASSEGIVEPQETQYF
TRBJ1-5,TRBV4-2,CASSAGEADSNQPQHF
TRBJ1-2,TRBV6-6,CASSRKQGFEFLYGYTF
TRBJ1-6,TRBV27,CASSSRQGRWNSPLHF
TRBJ2-2,TRBV11-3,CASSLGVGRETGELFF
TRBJ2-1,TRBV7-2,CASSGLTYNEQFF
TRBJ1-2,TRBV29-1,CSVLNYGYTF
TRBJ2-7,TRBV4-1,CASSQHRSGLAASYEQYF
TRBJ2-7,TRBV6-2/TRBV6-3,CASSGDSYEQYF
TRBJ2-1,TRBV14,CASSQDLMAGGFYNEQFF
TRBJ1-2,TRBV9,CASSVNRGASYGYTF
TRBJ2-7,TRBV5-6,CASSLLASGNYEQYF
TRBJ2-3,TRBV30,CAWAKREGLRDTQYF
TRBJ2-7,TRBV7-2,CASSTGTARYEQYF
TRBJ2-2,TRBV2,CASSVPRQDANTGELFF
TRBJ1-1,TRBV6-5,CASSKNRQGSTEAFF
TRBJ2-1,TRBV24-1,CATSDHSEDNEQFF
TRBJ2-1,TRBV2,CASRGGTLVNEQFF
TRBJ1-1,TRBV6-6,CASSYSGQGSTEAFF
TRBJ1-6,TRBV18,CASSSRQGDSPLHF
TRBJ2-3,TRBV24-1,CATSDTRDRGLSDTQYF
TRBJ2-3,TRBV2,CASMGRTPFEEDTQYF
TRBJ2-1,TRBV28,CASSPTHRTSPYNEQFF
TRBJ1-6,TRBV11-2,CASSSTGASFYNSPLHF
TRBJ2-2,TRBV5-1,CASSLGRAGAGELFF
TRBJ1-2,TRBV27,CASSPRRTGLPGGYTF
TRBJ2-3,TRBV19,CASSIGREGRFADTQYF
TRBJ1-3,TRBV5-5,CASSFTRPGSGNTIYF
TRBJ2-5,TRBV7-9,CASSPDNFQETQYF
TRBJ1-4,TRBV7-9,CASSLNRGTNEKLFF
TRBJ1-6,TRBV6-5,CASRGTVGENSPLHF
TRBJ1-6,TRBV5-1,CASSVERGPLHF
TRBJ1-2,TRBV6-5,CASSPQGDYGYTF
TRBJ2-7,TRBV2,CASSTAGGRDYEQYF
TRBJ1-2,TRBV6-5,CARGPFRQGTYGYTF